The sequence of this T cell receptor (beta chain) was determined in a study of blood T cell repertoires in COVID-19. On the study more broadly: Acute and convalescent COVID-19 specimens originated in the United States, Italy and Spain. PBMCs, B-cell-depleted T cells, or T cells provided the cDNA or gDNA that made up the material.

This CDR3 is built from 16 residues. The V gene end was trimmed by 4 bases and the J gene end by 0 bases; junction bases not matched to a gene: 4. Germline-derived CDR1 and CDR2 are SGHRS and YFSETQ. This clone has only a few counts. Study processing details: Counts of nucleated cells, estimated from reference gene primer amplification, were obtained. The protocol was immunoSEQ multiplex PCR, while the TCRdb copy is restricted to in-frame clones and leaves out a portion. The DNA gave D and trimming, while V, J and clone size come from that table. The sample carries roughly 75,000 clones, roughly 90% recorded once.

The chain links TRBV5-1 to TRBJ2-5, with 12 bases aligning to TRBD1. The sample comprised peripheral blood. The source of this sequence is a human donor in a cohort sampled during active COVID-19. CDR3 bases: TGCGCCAGCAGCCCGGGGACAGGGGGCTACCAAGAGACCCAGTACTTC. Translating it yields CASSPGTGGYQETQYF.